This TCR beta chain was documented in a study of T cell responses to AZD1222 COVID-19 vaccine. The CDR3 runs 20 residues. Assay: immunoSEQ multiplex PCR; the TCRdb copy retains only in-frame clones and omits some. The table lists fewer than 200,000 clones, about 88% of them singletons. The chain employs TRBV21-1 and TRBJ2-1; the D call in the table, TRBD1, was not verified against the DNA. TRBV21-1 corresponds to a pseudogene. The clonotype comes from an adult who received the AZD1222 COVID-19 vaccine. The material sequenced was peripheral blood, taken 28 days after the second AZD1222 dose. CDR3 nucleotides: TGTGCCAGCAGCAAAGCTAAGGGTCGACCGGGACAGGGGGTATACAATGAGCAGTTCTTC. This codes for CASSKAKGRPGQGVYNEQFF.